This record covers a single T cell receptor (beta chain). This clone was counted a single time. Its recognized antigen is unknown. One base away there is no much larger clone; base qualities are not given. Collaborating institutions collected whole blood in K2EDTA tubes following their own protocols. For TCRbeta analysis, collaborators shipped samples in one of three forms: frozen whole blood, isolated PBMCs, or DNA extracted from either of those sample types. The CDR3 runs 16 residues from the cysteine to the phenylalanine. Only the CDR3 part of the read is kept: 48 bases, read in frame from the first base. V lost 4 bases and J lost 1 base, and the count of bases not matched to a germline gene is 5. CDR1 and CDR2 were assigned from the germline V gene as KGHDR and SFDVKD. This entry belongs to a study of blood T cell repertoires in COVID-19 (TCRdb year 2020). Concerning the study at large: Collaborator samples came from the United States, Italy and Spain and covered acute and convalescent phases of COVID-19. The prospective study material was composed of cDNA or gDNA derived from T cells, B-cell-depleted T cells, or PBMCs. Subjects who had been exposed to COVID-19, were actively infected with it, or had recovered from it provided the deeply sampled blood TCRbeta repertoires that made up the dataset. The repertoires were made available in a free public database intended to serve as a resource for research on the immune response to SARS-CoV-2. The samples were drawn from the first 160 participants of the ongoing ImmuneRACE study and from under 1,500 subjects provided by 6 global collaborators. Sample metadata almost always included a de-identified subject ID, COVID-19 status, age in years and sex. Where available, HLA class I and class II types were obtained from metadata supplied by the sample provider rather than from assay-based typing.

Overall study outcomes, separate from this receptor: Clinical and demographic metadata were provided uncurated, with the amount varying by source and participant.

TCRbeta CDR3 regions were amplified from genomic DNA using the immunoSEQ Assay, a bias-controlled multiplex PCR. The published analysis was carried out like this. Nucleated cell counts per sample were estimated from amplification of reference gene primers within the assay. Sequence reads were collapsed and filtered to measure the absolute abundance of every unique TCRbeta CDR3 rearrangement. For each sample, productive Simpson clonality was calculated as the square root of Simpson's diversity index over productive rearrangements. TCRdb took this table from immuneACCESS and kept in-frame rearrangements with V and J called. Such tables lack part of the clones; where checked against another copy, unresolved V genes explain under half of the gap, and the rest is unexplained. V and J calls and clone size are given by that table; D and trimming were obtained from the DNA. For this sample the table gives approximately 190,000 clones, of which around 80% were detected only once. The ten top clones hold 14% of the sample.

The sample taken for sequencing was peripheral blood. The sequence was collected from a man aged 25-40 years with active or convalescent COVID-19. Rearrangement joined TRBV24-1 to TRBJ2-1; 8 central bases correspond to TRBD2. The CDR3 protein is CATSDPAGESYNEQFF. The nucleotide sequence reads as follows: TGTGCCACCAGTGACCCAGCGGGGGAGTCCTACAATGAGCAGTTCTTC.